This TCR beta chain was recorded in a study of blood T cell repertoires in COVID-19. Under the authors' procedure: The authors estimated nucleated cell counts from reference gene primer amplification. Assay used: immunoSEQ multiplex PCR; TCRdb lists only in-frame clones, some missing. The V and J calls and clone size come from that table; D and trimming were worked out from the DNA. The sample holds 65,000 to 70,000 clones, about 91% seen once. The CDR3 loop spans 12 amino acids. Germline CDR1 SGHTA, CDR2 FQGTGA. The V and J ends lost 5 bases and 10 bases respectively, with 13 bases between them. The chain carries TRBV7-3 and TRBJ2-3; maybe TRBD1 (6 bases). The sequence came from a human donor with active COVID-19. The donor label of this sample is uncertain. The specimen sequenced was peripheral blood. The CDR3 loop is CASSPYKGAQYF. The DNA of the CDR3 is TGTGCCAGCAGCCCCTATAAGGGGGCGCAGTATTTT. The variable domain in full, completed from reference TRBV7-3 and TRBJ2-3, reads GAGVSQTPSNKVTEKGKYVELRCDPISGHTALYWYRQSLGQGPEFLIYFQGTGAADDSGLPNDRFFAVRPEGSVSTLKIQRTERGDSAVYLCASSPYKGAQYFGPGTRLTVL.